This T cell receptor (beta chain) comes out of a study of blood T cell repertoires in COVID-19. In the authors' workflow: It was from reference gene primer amplification that nucleated cell counts were estimated. The repertoire was sequenced with immunoSEQ multiplex PCR; TCRdb's copy has only in-frame clones and lacks some. Clone size and the V and J calls come from that table; the DNA yielded D and trimming. The sample shows hundreds of thousands of clones, around 88% of them seen only once. CDR3 length: 12 amino acids. V was cut by 5 bases and J by 4 bases, with 8 bases left in between. Material for sequencing was peripheral blood. V gene TRBV12-3 or TRBV12-4 combines with J gene TRBJ1-1; no reliable D call. The clonotype was recovered from a woman in her 70s with COVID-19, enrolled during active disease. The CDR3 region has the DNA TGTGCCAGCAGTCCAGACATCACTGAAGCTTTCTTT. This codes for CASSPDITEAFF.